This T cell receptor beta chain was observed in a study of T cell changes during pregnancy in multiple sclerosis. TCRdb keeps only in-frame clones here, not all; method: immunoSEQ multiplex PCR. The sample lists roughly 55,000 clones, around 92% occurring once. This CDR3 is built from 12 residues. This TCR was sampled from a female donor in good health, enrolled as a control in a pregnancy study. The chain couples TRBV21-1 to TRBJ1-5. TRBV21-1 represents a pseudogene. The sample was CD4+ T cells from peripheral blood mononuclear cells, taken after pregnancy. Here the CDR3 DNA reads TGTGCCAGCAGTGGATCGGGTCAGCCCCAGCATTTT. Protein sequence: CASSGSGQPQHF.